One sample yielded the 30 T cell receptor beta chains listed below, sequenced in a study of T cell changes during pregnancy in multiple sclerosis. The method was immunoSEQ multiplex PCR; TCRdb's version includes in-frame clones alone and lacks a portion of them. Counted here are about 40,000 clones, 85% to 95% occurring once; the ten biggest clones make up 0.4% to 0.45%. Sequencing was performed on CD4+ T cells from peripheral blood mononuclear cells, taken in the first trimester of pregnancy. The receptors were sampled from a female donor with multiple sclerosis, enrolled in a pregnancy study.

The CDR3 is CASRVPGQGPLTF. The CDR3 nucleotides read TGTGCCAGCAGGGTACCGGGACAGGGGCCCCTCACCTTC. V gene TRBV6-1 combines with J gene TRBJ1-2; 10 nucleotides align to TRBD1. The V gene end was trimmed by 6 bases and the J gene end by 13 bases; junction bases not matched to a gene: 11. CDR1 is MNHNS and CDR2 is SASEGT in the germline V gene. The CDR3 spans 13 residues.

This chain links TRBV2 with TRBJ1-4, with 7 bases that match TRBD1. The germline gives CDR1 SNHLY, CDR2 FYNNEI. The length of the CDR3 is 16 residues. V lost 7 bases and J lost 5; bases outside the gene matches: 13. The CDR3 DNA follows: TGTGCCAGCAATGGTTTGTCCGGGACAGCAAATGAAAAACTGTTTTTT. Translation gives CASNGLSGTANEKLFF.

In DNA form, the CDR3 reads TGCGCCAGCAGCCGTACGACTAGCCGTAACTACGAGCAGTACTTC. This translates into CASSRTTSRNYEQYF. This chain uses TRBV5-1 with TRBJ2-7; 7 bases line up with TRBD2. This CDR3 contains 15 residues. Germline CDR1 is SGHRS and CDR2 is YFSETQ. Losses at the gene ends were 4 bases for V and 3 bases for J; bases not matched to a gene: 10.

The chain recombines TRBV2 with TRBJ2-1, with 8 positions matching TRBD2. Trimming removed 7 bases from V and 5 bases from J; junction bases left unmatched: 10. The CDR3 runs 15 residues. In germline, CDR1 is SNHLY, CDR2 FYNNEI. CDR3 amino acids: CASNRAGALDNEQFF. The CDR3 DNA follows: TGTGCCAGCAACCGAGCGGGGGCCTTAGACAATGAGCAGTTCTTC.

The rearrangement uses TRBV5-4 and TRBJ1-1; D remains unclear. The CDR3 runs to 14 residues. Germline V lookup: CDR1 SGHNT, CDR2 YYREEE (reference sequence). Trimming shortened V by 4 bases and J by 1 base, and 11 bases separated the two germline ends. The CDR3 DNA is TGTGCCAGCAGCCCCAAGGGAGGGAACACTGAAGCTTTCTTT. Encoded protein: CASSPKGGNTEAFF.

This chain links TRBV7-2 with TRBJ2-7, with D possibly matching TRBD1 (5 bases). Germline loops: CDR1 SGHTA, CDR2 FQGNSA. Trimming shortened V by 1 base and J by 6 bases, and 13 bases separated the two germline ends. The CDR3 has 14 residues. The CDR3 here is CASSLEVRESEQYF. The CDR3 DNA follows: TGTGCCAGCAGCTTAGAGGTCAGGGAAAGCGAGCAGTACTTC.

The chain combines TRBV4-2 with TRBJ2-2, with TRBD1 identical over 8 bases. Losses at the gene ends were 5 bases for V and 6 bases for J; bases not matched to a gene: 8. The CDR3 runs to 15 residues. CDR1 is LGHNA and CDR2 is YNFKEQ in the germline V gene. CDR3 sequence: CASSSGGIESGELFF. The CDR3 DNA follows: TGTGCCAGCAGCTCAGGGGGCATCGAATCCGGGGAGCTGTTTTTT.

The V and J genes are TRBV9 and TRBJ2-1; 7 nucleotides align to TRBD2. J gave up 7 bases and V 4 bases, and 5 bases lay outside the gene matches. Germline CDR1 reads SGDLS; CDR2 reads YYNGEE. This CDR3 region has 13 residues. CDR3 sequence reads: CASSTGLVNEQFF. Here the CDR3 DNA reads TGTGCCAGCAGCACAGGACTAGTTAATGAGCAGTTCTTC.

The CDR3 reads CASTPGGRSMNTEAFF. The CDR3 DNA reads as TGTGCCAGTACACCAGGGGGCAGGAGTATGAACACTGAAGCTTTCTTT. V and J are TRBV19 and TRBJ1-1, with 8 bases aligning to TRBD1. Looked up from germline, CDR1 is LNHDA and CDR2 is SQIVND (reference sequence). With 7 bases clipped from V and 0 bases from J, the junction kept 10 bases outside the gene matches. This CDR3 has 16 amino acids.

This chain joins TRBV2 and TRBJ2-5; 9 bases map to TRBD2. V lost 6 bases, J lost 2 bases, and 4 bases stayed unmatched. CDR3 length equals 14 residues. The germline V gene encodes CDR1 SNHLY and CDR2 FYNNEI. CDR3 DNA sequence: TGTGCCAGCAGAGGACTAGCGCGTCAAGAGACCCAGTACTTC. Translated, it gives CASRGLARQETQYF.

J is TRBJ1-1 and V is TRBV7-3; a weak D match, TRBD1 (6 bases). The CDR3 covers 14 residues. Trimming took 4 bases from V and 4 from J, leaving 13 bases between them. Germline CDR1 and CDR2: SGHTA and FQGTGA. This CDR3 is CASSSTPRGTEAFF. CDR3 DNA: TGTGCCAGCAGCTCAACTCCCAGGGGCACTGAAGCTTTCTTT.

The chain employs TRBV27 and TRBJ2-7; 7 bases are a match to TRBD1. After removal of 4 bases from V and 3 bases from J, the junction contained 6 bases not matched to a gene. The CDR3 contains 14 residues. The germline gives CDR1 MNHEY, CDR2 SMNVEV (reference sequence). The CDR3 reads CASSSRQGVYEQYF. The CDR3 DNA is TGTGCCAGCAGTTCCCGACAGGGTGTCTACGAGCAGTACTTC.

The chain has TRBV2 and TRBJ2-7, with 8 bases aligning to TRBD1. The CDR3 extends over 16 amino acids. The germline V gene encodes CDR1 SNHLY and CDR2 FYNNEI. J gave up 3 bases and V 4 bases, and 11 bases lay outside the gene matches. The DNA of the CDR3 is TGTGCCAGCAGTGGGGTGATGAGACAGGGGCACTACGAGCAGTACTTC. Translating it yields CASSGVMRQGHYEQYF.

CDR3 sequence reads: CASSRDRGNEKLFF. For the CDR3, the DNA is TGTGCCAGCAGTAGGGACAGGGGGAACGAAAAACTGTTTTTT. The V and J genes are TRBV6-6 and TRBJ1-4; 11 nucleotides line up with TRBD1. The CDR3 has 14 amino acids. The germline gives CDR1 MNHNY, CDR2 SVGAGI (reference sequence). The V segment lost 5 bases and the J segment 8 bases; nucleotides outside the gene matches: 4.

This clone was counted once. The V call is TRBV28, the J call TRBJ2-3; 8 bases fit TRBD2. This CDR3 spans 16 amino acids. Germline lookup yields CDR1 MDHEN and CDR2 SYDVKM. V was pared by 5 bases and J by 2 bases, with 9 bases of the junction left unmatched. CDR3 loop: CASSRLGGRNTDTQYF. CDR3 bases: TGTGCCAGCAGTCGTCTAGGCGGGAGGAACACAGATACGCAGTATTTT.

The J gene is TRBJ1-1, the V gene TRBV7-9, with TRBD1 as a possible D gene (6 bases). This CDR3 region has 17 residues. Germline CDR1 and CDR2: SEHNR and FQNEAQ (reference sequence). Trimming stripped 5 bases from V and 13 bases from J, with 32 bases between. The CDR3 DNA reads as TGTGCCAGCAGCCTGTCCGGTTTGGGGCCAGGAGGGGGGGGTGGTTTCTTT. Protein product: CASSLSGLGPGGGGGFF.

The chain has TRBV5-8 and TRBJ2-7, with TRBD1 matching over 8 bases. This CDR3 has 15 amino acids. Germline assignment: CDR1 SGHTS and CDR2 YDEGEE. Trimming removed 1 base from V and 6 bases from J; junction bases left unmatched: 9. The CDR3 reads CASSLPGQGIREQYF. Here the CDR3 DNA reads TGTGCCAGCAGCTTGCCCGGACAGGGCATTCGCGAGCAGTACTTC.

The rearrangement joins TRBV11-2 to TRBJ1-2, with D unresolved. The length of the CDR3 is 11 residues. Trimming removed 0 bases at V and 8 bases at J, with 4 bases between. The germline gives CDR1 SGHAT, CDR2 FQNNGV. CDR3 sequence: CASSLERGYTF. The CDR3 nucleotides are TGTGCCAGCAGCTTAGAGAGGGGCTACACCTTC.

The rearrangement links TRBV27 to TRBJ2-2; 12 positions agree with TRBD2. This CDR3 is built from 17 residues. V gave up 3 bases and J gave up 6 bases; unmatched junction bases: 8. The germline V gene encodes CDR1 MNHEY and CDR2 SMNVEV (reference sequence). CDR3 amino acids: CASSFPLAGGPPGELFF. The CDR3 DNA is TGTGCCAGCAGTTTTCCCCTAGCGGGGGGGCCCCCCGGGGAGCTGTTTTTT.

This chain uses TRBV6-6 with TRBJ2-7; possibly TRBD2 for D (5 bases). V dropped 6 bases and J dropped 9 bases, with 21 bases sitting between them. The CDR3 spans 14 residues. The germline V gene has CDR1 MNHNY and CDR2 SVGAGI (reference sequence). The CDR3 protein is CASSGEYSTIVQYF. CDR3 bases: TGTGCCAGCAGCGGGGAGTACTCTACGATAGTGCAGTACTTC.

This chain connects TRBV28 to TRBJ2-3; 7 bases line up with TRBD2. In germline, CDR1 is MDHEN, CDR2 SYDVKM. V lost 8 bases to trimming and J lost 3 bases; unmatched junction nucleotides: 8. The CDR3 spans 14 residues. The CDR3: CASLNGGRTDTQYF. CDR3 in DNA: TGTGCCAGCCTGAATGGCGGGAGAACAGATACGCAGTATTTT.

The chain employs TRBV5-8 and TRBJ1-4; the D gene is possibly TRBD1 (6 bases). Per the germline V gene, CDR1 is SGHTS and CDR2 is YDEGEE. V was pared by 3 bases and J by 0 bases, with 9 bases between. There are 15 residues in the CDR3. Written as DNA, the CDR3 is TGTGCCAGCAGCTCAACAGGGACAACTAATGAAAAACTGTTTTTT. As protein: CASSSTGTTNEKLFF. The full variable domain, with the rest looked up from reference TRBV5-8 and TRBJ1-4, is EAGVTQSPTHLIKTRGQQATLRCSPISGHTSVYWYQQALGLGLQFLLWYDEGEERNRGNFPPRFSGRQFPNYSSELNVNALELEDSALYLCASSSTGTTNEKLFFGSGTQLSVL.

CDR3 coding DNA: TGTGCCAGCAGCCGGACAGGGTATACCGGGGAGCTGTTTTTT. It yields the protein CASSRTGYTGELFF. V usage is TRBV6-6 and J usage is TRBJ2-2; 8 nucleotides line up with TRBD1. The CDR3 covers 14 residues. The germline gives CDR1 MNHNY, CDR2 SVGAGI (reference sequence). V shed 6 bases, J shed 5 bases, and the junction held 5 bases outside the gene matches.

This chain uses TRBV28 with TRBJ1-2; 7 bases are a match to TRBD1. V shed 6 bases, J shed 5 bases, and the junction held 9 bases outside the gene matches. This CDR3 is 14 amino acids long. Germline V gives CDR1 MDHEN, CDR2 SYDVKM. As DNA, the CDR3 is TGTGCCAGCAGACGGACAGGCTTCTCTTATGGCTACACCTTC. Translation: CASRRTGFSYGYTF.

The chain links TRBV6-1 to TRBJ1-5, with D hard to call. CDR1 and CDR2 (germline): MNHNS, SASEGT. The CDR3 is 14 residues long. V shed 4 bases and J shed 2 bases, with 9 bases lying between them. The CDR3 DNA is TGTGCCAGCAGTGTGAGGGTTGGCAATCAGCCCCAGCATTTT. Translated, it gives CASSVRVGNQPQHF.

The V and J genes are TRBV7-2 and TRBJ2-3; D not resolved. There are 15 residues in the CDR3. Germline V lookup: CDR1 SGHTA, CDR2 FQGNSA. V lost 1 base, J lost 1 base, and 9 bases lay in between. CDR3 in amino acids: CASSLGPGRTDTQYF. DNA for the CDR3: TGTGCCAGCAGCTTAGGTCCAGGCCGCACAGATACGCAGTATTTT.

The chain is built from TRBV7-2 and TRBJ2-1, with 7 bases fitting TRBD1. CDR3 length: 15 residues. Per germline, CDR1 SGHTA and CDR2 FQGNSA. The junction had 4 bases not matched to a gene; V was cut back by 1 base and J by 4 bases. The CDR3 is CASSLGGGAYNEQFF. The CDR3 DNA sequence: TGTGCCAGCAGCTTAGGAGGGGGCGCGTACAATGAGCAGTTCTTC.

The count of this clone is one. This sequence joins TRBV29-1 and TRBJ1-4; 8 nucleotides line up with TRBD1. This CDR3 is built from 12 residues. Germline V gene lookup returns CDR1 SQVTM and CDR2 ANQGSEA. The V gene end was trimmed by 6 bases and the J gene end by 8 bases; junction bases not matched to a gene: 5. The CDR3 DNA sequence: TGCAGCGTCCTGGGACAGGACGAAAAACTGTTTTTT. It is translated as CSVLGQDEKLFF.

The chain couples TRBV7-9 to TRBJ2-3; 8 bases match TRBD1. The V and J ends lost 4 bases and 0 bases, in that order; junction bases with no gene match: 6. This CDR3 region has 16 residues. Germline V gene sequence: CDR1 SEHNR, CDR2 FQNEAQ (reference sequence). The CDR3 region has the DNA TGTGCCAGCAGCTCAACAGGGGGAACCAGCACAGATACGCAGTATTTT. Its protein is CASSSTGGTSTDTQYF.

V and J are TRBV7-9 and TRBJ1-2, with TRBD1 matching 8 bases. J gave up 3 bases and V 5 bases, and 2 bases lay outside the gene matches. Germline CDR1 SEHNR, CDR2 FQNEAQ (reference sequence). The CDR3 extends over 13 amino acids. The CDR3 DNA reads TGTGCCAGCAGCCAGGGACAGGACTATGGCTACACCTTC. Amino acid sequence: CASSQGQDYGYTF.